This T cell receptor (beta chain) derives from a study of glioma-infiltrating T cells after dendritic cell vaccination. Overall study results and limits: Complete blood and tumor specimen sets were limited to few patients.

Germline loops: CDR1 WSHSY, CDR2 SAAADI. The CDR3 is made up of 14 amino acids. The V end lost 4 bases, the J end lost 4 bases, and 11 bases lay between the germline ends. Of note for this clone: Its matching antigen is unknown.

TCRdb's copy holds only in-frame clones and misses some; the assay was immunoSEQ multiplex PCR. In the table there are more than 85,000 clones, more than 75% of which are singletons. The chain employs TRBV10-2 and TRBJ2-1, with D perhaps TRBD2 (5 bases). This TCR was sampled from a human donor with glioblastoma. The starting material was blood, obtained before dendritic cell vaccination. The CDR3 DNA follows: TGCGCCAGCAGTGGGGAACTAGAGTACAATGAGCAGTTCTTC. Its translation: CASSGELEYNEQFF.